In its sample, the clone carrying this TCR beta chain was seen many times. The antigen is undetermined. Trimming removed 9 bases from V and 1 base from J, with 12 bases in between. CDR3 length: 13 amino acids. The germline V gene encodes CDR1 SNHLY and CDR2 FYNNEI. Amplification targeted TCR beta CDR3 regions from RNA transcripts. First-round RT-PCR of the TCR CDR3 relied on the HTBI primer set. TCRdb re-analysed the multiplex PCR reads in MiXCR, keeping a single row per CDR3 protein. The repertoire holds about 210,000 distinct CDR3 sequences, with under 20% as singletons. The data were taken from a study of T cells in Graves' hyperthyroidism and ophthalmopathy. Findings and limits, study-wide: Most thyroid clonotypes with frequency above 0.001 were detected in blood. The model's output predicted ophthalmopathy at a median of 6.5 months prior to onset.

An absence of ophthalmopathy progression within 18 months meant stable Graves' hyperthyroidism. The study enrolled patients aged 18 to 65 with newly diagnosed hyperthyroidism of under 2 months' duration. The TCR originated in a man aged 45-65 years with Graves' hyperthyroidism. V is TRBV2 and J is TRBJ1-1; D uncertain. The specimen sequenced was blood. The CDR3 DNA sequence: TGTGCCAGTGGGGAGTTGGAGAACACTGAAGCTTTCTTT. Its translation: CASGELENTEAFF.